This is a list of T cell receptor beta chains from one sample in a study of T cells after yellow fever vaccination. TCRdb recomputed calls from the 5' RACE reads with MiXCR, one row per CDR3 protein. The sample has 150,000 to 200,000 distinct CDR3 sequences, around 7% seen once. The sample was CD4+ T cells sorted from PBMCs, taken less than 6 days after the first yellow fever vaccination. The receptors were gathered from a man younger than 35 who received the YFV17D yellow fever vaccine. CDR3s include the opening cysteine and the closing phenylalanine or tryptophan. Fields, in order: V gene, J gene, clone size, D gene, CDR3 DNA, CDR3 protein. A D gene is named only where the DNA matches it firmly. For some rows the clone size is stated as once, few or many, or as a class when expanded; others skip it.

TRBV9	TRBJ2-3	many	TRBD1	TGTGCCAGCAGCGAAACAGGGGGCGGCACAGATACGCAGTATTTT	CASSETGGGTDTQYF
TRBV4-1	TRBJ2-7	many	.	TGCGCCAGCAGCCTTTCCGTAGGGTTCGAGCAGTACTTC	CASSLSVGFEQYF
TRBV6-5	TRBJ2-7	.	.	TGTGCCAGCAGCAAACTAGCCGCCCTCGAGCAGTACTTC	CASSKLAALEQYF
TRBV5-1	TRBJ2-5	many	.	TGCGCCAGCAGCTTGGGGGGAACTCAAGAGACCCAGTACTTC	CASSLGGTQETQYF
TRBV20-1	TRBJ2-5	many	TRBD2	TGCAGTGCTACCCTCGGGGGGGCCGGAGAGACCCAGTACTTC	CSATLGGAGETQYF
TRBV6-5	TRBJ1-3	.	TRBD1	TGTGCCAGCAGTTACTCGACGGGACAGGGGGGAAACACCATATATTTT	CASSYSTGQGGNTIYF
TRBV3-1	TRBJ2-1	.	TRBD1	TGTGCCAGCAGCCAAGTCAGATTTCGGGACAGGGGATACAATGAGCAGTTCTTC	CASSQVRFRDRGYNEQFF
TRBV6-1	TRBJ1-1	.	TRBD1	TGTGCCAGCAGTCGTCCCCGGGACAGCGAAGCTTTCTTT	CASSRPRDSEAFF
TRBV28	TRBJ1-6	.	.	TGTGCCAGCAGTCAAAGTGGCAATTCACCCCTCCACTTT	CASSQSGNSPLHF
TRBV6-2/TRBV6-3	TRBJ1-1	few	.	TGTGCCAGCAGTTCCCCGGGGGCTCGTGTAAACACTGAAGCTTTCTTT	CASSSPGARVNTEAFF
TRBV20-1	TRBJ2-7	few	.	TGCAGTGCGAAGAGGGGGGGCTACGAGCAGTACTTC	CSAKRGGYEQYF
TRBV7-9	TRBJ1-5	few	.	TGTGCCAGCAGCCCCACAGTGGAAGGCAATCAGCCCCAGCATTTT	CASSPTVEGNQPQHF
TRBV12-3/TRBV12-4	TRBJ2-5	.	.	TGTGCCAGCCCGCACCCACCGACCGTTGGGGAGACCCAGTACTTC	CASPHPPTVGETQYF
TRBV30	TRBJ2-7	many	.	TGTGCCTGGAGTGTCAGCTCCTACGAGCAGTACTTC	CAWSVSSYEQYF
TRBV6-1	TRBJ1-3	many	.	TGTGCCACCAACAGGGAGAGGGGTGGAAACACCATATATTTT	CATNRERGGNTIYF
TRBV10-3	TRBJ2-5	few	TRBD2	TGTGCCATCAGCAAGAGCGGGGTGCGAGAGACCCAGTACTTC	CAISKSGVRETQYF